This T cell receptor (beta chain) was profiled in a study of T-cell memory formation after mild COVID-19. This clonotype showed up just a few times. What it binds is unknown. This CDR3 contains 15 residues. CDR1 is SGDLS and CDR2 is YYNGEE in the germline V gene. Deletions cut 0 bases from V and 5 bases from J, with 11 bases between. Employing constant-segment primers, 5'RACE generated TCR alpha and TCR beta cDNA libraries bearing sample barcodes and UMIs. TCRdb processed the 5' RACE reads anew with MiXCR; each CDR3 protein has one entry. Here the sample spans approximately 250,000 distinct CDR3 sequences, 16% being singletons. General study points: Second-wave clones reaching peak frequency on day 37 lacked confirmed SARS-CoV-2 specificity. Contracting clones, day 15 to 85, had balanced CD4/CD8, and later expanders favored CD4+. Cross-reactive memory seemingly joined, as some responding clones were found in pre-infection memory.

The clonotype comes from a man younger than 35 who had mild COVID-19 (a few samples of this study predate the infection). Cell type and time point are not known. The chain is built from TRBV9 and TRBJ2-2; no firm D call. The sequencing input was PBMCs or a T cell subset sorted from them (not recorded which). CDR3 sequence (DNA): TGTGCCAGCAGCGTAGCGGCCGGGTGGACCGGGGAGCTGTTTTTT. Encoded protein: CASSVAAGWTGELFF. The full variable domain, completed using reference TRBV9 and TRBJ2-2, is DSGVTQTPKHLITATGQRVTLRCSPRSGDLSVYWYQQSLDQGLQFLIQYYNGEERAKGNILERFSAQQFPDLHSELNLSSLELGDSALYFCASSVAAGWTGELFFGEGSRLTVL.